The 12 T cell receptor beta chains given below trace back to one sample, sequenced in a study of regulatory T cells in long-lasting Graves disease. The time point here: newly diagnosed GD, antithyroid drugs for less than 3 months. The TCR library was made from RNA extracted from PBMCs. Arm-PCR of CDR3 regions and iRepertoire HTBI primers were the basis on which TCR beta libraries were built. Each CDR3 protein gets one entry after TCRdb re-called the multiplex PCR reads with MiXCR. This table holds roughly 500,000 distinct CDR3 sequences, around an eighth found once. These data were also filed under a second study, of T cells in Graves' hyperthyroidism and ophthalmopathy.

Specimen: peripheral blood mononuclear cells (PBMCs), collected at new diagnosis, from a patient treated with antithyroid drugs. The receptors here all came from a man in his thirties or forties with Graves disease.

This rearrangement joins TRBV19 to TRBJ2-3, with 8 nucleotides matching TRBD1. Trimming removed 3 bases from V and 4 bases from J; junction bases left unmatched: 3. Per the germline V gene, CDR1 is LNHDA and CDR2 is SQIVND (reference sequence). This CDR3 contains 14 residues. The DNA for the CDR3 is TGTGCCAGTAGTATTGACAGGGGACCAGATACGCAGTATTTT. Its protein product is CASSIDRGPDTQYF.

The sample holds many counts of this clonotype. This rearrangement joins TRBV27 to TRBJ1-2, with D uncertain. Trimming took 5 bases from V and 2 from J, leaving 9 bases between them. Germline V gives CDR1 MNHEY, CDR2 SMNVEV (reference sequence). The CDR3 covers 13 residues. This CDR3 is CASSPIMNYGYTF. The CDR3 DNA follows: TGTGCCAGCAGTCCGATCATGAACTATGGCTACACCTTC.

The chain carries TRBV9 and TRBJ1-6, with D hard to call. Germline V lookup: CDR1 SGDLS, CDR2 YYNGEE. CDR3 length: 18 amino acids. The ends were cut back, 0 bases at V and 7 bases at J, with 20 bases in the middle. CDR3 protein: CASSVAPLSGVANSPLHF. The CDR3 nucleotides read TGTGCCAGCAGCGTAGCTCCCCTAAGCGGAGTAGCCAATTCACCCCTCCACTTT. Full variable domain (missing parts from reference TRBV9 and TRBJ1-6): DSGVTQTPKHLITATGQRVTLRCSPRSGDLSVYWYQQSLDQGLQFLIQYYNGEERAKGNILERFSAQQFPDLHSELNLSSLELGDSALYFCASSVAPLSGVANSPLHFGNGTRLTVT.

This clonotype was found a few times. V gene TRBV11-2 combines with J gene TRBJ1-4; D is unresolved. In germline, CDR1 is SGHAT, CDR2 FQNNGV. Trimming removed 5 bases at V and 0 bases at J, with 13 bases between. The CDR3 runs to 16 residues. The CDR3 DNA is TGTGCCAGCAGCCATCCCAACCCGGCAACTAATGAAAAACTGTTTTTT. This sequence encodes CASSHPNPATNEKLFF.

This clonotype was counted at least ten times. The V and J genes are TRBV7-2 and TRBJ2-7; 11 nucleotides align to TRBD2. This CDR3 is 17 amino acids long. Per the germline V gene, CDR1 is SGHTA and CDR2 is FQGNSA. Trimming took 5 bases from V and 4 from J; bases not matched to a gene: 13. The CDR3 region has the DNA TGTGCCAGCAGCGCGCCGGGACTAGCGGCTCGCGCTTACGAGCAGTACTTC. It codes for CASSAPGLAARAYEQYF. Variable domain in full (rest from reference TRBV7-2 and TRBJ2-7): GAGVSQSPSNKVTEKGKDVELRCDPISGHTALYWYRQSLGQGLEFLIYFQGNSAPDKSGLPSDRFSAERTGGSVSTLTIQRTQQEDSAVYLCASSAPGLAARAYEQYFGPGTRLTVT.

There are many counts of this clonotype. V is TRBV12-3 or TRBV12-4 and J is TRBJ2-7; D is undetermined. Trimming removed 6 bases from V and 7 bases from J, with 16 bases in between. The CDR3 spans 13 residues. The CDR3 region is CASRGRRFREQYF. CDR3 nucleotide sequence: TGTGCCAGCAGGGGCCGGAGATTTAGAGAGCAGTACTTC.

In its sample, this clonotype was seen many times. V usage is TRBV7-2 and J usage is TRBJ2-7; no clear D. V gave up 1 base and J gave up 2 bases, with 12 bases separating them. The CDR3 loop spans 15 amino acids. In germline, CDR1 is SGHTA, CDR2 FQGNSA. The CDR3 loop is CASSLVAPLAYEQYF. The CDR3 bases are TGTGCCAGCAGCTTAGTGGCCCCCCTTGCCTACGAGCAGTACTTC. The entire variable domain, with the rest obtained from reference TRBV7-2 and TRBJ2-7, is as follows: GAGVSQSPSNKVTEKGKDVELRCDPISGHTALYWYRQSLGQGLEFLIYFQGNSAPDKSGLPSDRFSAERTGGSVSTLTIQRTQQEDSAVYLCASSLVAPLAYEQYFGPGTRLTVT.

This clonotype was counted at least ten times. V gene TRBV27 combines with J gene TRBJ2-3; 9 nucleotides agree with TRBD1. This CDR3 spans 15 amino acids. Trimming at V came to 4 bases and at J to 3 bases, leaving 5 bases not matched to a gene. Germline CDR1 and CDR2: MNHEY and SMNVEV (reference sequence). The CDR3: CASSSGTGWTDTQYF. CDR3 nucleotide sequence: TGTGCCAGCAGTTCCGGGACAGGGTGGACAGATACGCAGTATTTT.

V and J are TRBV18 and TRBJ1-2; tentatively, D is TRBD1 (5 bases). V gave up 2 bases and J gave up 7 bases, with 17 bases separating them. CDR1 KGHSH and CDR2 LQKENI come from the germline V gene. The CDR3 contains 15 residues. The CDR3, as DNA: TGTGCCAGCTCACCATCCCCCGAAGGGGAACTTGGCTACACCTTC. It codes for CASSPSPEGELGYTF.

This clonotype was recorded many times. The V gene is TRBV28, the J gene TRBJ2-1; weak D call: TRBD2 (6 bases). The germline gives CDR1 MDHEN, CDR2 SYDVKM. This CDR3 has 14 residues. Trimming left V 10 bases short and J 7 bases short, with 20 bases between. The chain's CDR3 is CAIMSPAGDNEQFF. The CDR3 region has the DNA TGTGCCATTATGTCCCCAGCGGGTGATAATGAGCAGTTCTTC.

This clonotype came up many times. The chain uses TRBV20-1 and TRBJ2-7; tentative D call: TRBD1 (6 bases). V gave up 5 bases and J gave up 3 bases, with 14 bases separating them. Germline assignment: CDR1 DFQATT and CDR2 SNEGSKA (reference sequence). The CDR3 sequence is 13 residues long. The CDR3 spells CSAYRDTYYEQYF. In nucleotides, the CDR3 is TGCAGTGCTTACCGGGACACCTACTACGAGCAGTACTTC.

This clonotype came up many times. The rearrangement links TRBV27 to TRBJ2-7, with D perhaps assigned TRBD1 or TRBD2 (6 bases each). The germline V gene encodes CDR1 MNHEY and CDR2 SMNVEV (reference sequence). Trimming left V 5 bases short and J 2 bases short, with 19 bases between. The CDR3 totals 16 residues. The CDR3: CASSAAKGGATYEQYF. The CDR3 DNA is TGTGCCAGCAGTGCCGCTAAGGGGGGAGCCACCTACGAGCAGTACTTC.